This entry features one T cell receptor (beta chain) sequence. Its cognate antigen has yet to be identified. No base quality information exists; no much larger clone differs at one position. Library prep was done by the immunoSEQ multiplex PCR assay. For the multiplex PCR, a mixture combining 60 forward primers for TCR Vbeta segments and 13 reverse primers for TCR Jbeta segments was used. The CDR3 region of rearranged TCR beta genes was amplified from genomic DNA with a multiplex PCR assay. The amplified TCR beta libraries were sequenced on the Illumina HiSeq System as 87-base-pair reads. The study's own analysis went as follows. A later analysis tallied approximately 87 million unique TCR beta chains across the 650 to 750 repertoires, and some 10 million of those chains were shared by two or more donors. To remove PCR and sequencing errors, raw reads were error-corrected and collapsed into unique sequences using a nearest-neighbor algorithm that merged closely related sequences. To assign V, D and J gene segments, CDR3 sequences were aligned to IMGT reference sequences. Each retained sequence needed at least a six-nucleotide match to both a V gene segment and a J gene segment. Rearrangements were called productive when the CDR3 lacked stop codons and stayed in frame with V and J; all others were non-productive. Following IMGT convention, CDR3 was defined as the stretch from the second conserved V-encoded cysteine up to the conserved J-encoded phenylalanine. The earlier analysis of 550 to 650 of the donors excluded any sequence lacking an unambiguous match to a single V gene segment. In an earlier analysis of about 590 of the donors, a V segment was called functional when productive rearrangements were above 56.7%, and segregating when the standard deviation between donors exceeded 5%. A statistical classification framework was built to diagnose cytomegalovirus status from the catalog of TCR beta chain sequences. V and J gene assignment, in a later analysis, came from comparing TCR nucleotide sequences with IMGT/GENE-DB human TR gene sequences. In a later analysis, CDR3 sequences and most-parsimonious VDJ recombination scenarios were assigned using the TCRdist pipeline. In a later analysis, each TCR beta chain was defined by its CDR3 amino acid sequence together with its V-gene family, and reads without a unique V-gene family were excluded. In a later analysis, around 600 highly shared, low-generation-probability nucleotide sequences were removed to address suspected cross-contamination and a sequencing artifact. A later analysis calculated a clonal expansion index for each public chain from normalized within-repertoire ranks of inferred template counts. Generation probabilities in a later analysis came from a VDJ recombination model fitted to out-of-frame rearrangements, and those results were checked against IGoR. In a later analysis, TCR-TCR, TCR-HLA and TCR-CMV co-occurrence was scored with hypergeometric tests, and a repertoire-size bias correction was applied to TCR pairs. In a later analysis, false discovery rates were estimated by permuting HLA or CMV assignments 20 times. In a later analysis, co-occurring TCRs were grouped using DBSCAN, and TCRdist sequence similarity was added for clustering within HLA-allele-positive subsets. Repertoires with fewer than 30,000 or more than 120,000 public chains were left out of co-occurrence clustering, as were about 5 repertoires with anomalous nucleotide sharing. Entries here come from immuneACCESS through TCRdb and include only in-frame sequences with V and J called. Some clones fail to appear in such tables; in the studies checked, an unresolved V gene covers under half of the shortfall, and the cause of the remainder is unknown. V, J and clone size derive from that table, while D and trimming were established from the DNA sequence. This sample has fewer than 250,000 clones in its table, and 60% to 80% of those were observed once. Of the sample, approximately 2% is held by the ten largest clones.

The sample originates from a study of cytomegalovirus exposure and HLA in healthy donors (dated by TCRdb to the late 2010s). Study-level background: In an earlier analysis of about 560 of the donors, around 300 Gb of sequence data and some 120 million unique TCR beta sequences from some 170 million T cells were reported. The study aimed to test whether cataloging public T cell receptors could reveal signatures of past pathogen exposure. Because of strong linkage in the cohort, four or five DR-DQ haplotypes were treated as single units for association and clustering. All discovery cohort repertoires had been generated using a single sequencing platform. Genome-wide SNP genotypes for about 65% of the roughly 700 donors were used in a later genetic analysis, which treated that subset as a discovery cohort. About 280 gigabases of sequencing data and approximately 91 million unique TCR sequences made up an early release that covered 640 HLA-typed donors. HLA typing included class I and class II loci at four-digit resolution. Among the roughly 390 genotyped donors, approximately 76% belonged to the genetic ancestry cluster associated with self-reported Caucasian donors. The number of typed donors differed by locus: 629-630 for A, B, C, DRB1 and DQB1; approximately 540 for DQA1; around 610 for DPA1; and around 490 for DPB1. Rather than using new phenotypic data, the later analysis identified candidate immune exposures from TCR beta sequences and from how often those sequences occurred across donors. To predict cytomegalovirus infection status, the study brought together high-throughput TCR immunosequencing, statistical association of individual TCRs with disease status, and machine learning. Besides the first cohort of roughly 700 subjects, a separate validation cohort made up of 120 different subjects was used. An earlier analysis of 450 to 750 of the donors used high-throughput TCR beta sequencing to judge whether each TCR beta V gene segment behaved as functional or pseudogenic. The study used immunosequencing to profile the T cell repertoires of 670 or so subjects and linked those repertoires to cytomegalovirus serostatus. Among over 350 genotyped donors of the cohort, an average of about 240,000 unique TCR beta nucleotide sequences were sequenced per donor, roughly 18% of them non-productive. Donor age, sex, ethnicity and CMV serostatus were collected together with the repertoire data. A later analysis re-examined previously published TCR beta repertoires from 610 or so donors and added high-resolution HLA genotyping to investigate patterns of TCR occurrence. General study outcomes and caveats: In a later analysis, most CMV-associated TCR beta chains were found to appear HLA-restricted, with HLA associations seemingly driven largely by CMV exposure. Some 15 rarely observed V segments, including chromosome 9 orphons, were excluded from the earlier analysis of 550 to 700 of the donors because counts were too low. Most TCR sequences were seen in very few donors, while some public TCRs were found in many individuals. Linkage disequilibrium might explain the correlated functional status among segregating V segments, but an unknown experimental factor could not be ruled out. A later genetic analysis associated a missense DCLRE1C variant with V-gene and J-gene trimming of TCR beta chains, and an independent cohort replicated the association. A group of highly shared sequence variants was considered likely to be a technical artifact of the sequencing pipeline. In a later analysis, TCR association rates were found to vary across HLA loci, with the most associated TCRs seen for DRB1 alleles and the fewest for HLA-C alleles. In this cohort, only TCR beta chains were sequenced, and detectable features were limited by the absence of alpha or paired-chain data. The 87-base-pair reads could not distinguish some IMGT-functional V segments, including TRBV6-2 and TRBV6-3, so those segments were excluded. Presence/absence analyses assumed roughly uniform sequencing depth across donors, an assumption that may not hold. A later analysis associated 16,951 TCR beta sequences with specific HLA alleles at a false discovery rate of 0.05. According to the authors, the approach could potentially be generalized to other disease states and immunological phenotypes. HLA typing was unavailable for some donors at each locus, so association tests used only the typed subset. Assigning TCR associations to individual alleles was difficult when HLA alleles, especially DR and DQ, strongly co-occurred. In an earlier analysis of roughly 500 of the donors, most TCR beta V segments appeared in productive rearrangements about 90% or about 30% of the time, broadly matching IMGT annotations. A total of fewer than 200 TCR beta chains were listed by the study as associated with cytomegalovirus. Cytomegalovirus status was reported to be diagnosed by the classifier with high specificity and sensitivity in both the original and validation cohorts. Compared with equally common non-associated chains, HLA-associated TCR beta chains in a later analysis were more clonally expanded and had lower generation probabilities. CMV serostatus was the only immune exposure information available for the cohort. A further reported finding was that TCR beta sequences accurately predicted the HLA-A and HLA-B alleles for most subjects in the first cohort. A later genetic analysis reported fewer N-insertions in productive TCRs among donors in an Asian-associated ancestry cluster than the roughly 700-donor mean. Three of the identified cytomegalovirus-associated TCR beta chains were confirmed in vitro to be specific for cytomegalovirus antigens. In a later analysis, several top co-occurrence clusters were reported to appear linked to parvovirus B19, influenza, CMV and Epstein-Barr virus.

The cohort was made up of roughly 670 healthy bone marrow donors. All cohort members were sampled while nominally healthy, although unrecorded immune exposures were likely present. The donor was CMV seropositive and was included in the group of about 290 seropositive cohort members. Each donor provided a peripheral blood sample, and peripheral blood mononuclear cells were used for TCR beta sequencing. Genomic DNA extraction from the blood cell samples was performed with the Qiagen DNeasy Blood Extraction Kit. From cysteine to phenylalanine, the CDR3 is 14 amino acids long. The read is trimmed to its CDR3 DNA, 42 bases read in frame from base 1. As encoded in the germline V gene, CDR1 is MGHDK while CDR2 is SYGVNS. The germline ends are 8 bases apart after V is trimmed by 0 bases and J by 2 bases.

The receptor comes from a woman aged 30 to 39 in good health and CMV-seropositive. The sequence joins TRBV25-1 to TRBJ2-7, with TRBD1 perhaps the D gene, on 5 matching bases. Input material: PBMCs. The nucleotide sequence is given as TGTGCCAGCAGTGAATACCGACAGACCTACGAGCAGTACTTC. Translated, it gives CASSEYRQTYEQYF.